Shown below are 22 T cell receptor beta chains from a single sample sequenced in a study of CD8+CD57+ T cells in acquired aplastic anemia. Both TCR beta VDJ combination and CDR3 sequence profiling were carried out. Genomic DNA was the template for this profiling. TCRdb redid the calling of the reads with MiXCR, one entry per CDR3 protein. In the table there are roughly 300,000 distinct CDR3 sequences, approximately 55% of which are singletons. Sequencing was performed on sorted CD4+, CD8+, or CD8+CD57+ T cells (not recorded which) from PBMCs. These TCRs come from a human donor with severe aplastic anemia or a healthy control (not recorded which).

The chain couples TRBV15 to TRBJ2-7; a possible D gene is TRBD2 (7 bases). The CDR3 contains 15 residues. Germline V gene lookup returns CDR1 LNHNV and CDR2 YYDKDF (reference sequence). V was cut by 3 bases and J by 5 bases, with 17 bases left in between. The CDR3 region is CATSSGGGGNNEQYF. As DNA, the CDR3 is TGTGCCACCAGCAGCGGAGGGGGGGGCAACAACGAGCAGTACTTC.

This clonotype came up a few times. The chain uses TRBV10-3 and TRBJ1-2; perhaps TRBD1 as D (6 bases). The CDR3 consists of 13 residues. Trimming stripped 4 bases from V and 5 bases from J, with 11 bases between. Per germline, CDR1 ENHRY and CDR2 SYGVKD. Here the CDR3 DNA reads TGTGCCATCAGTGGAGGGGGGCCTTATGGCTACACCTTC. It codes for CAISGGGPYGYTF.

This clonotype was observed a handful of times. This rearrangement joins TRBV20-1 to TRBJ1-6, with D hard to call. Deletions cut 6 bases from V and 14 bases from J, with 20 bases between. The CDR3 consists of 13 residues. CDR1 is DFQATT, CDR2 SNEGSKA, per germline (reference sequence). CDR3 sequence (DNA): TGCAGTGCCACCCACCCGACGGGCTCGTCCCTCCACTTT. This encodes CSATHPTGSSLHF.

Only a few counts were recorded for this clonotype. As DNA, the CDR3 is TGCAGTGCTTCCAGCGGTGGGTACGAGCAGTACTTC. Amino acid sequence: CSASSGGYEQYF. V is TRBV20-1 and J is TRBJ2-7, with D perhaps TRBD2 (5 bases). V lost 5 bases, J lost 4 bases, and 12 bases lay in between. There are 12 residues in the CDR3. CDR1 is DFQATT, CDR2 SNEGSKA, per germline (reference sequence).

This clonotype has ten or more counts. J is TRBJ2-5 and V is TRBV19; no firm D call. V gave up 1 base and J gave up 1 base, with 7 bases separating them. This CDR3 contains 14 residues. The germline gives CDR1 LNHDA, CDR2 SQIVND (reference sequence). CDR3 bases: TGTGCCAGTAGTATAGGTCCCACCCAAGAGACCCAGTACTTC. The encoded protein is CASSIGPTQETQYF.

This chain uses TRBV20-1 with TRBJ2-7; 13 bases agree with TRBD2. Germline V gene data show CDR1 as DFQATT and CDR2 as SNEGSKA (reference sequence). V trimming: 1 base; J trimming: 6 bases; junction bases outside the gene matches: 6. This CDR3 region has 15 residues. The CDR3 region is CSARGLAGGGGEQYF. As DNA, the CDR3 is TGCAGTGCTAGAGGACTAGCGGGGGGAGGCGGCGAGCAGTACTTC.

The V call is TRBV19, the J call TRBJ2-4, with a possible D match to TRBD1 (6 bases). The J call may not be correct, given that the DNA end is closer to TRBJ2-5. Germline V gene lookup returns CDR1 LNHDA and CDR2 SQIVND (reference sequence). The CDR3 runs 15 residues. The CDR3 DNA reads TGTGCCAGTAGTCCCCGGGACATATGGCAAGAGACCCAGTACTTC. As protein: CASSPRDIWQETQYF.

This clonotype was recorded many times. This sequence joins TRBV19 and TRBJ1-1, with D unresolved. Deletions cut 2 bases from V and 1 base from J, with 5 bases between. This CDR3 contains 13 residues. Germline V gives CDR1 LNHDA, CDR2 SQIVND (reference sequence). The CDR3 bases are TGTGCCAGTAGTATATTCCGGAACACTGAAGCTTTCTTT. Residues: CASSIFRNTEAFF.

This clonotype was picked up many times. The chain links TRBV7-2 to TRBJ1-5; D possibly corresponds to TRBD1 (6 bases). The CDR3 has 15 residues. Germline V gene lookup returns CDR1 SGHTA and CDR2 FQGNSA. With 4 bases removed from V and 2 bases from J, the gap between germline ends came to 12 bases. CDR3 amino acids: CASSYEQGRNQPQHF. In nucleotides, the CDR3 is TGTGCCAGCAGCTACGAGCAGGGGCGCAATCAGCCCCAGCATTTT.

This clonotype appeared many times. The rearrangement links TRBV16 to TRBJ1-2; D is undetermined. The CDR3 runs 15 residues. CDR1 and CDR2 (germline): KGHSY, FQNENV. With 5 bases removed from V and 4 bases from J, the gap between germline ends came to 17 bases. CDR3 region: CASSKGNSPIYGYTF. The CDR3 coding sequence is TGTGCCAGCAGCAAAGGTAACAGCCCGATCTATGGCTACACCTTC.

The chain links TRBV6-6 to TRBJ1-1, with unresolved D. V dropped 2 bases and J dropped 4 bases, with 11 bases sitting between them. CDR1 is MNHNY, CDR2 SVGAGI, per germline (reference sequence). This CDR3 is 14 amino acids long. CDR3 DNA sequence: TGTGCCAGCAGTTACGAGCGGGGTTTCACTGAAGCTTTCTTT. Encoded protein: CASSYERGFTEAFF.

This clonotype has at least ten counts. The rearrangement uses TRBV29-1 and TRBJ1-1, with 11 nucleotides matching TRBD1. CDR1 is SQVTM and CDR2 is ANQGSEA in the germline V gene. The CDR3 is made up of 15 amino acids. V lost 3 bases to trimming and J lost 1 base; unmatched junction nucleotides: 4. The CDR3, as DNA: TGCAGCGTTGAGAGGACAGGGGGCCGGAACACTGAAGCTTTCTTT. Protein sequence: CSVERTGGRNTEAFF.

The V gene is TRBV7-2, the J gene TRBJ1-1, with unresolved D. The CDR3 has 14 residues. The V and J ends lost 3 bases and 6 bases respectively, with 14 bases between them. CDR1 SGHTA and CDR2 FQGNSA come from the germline V gene. The CDR3 DNA follows: TGTGCCAGCAGCTTTGCCGGGGAAAGCGCTGAAGCTTTCTTT. This sequence encodes CASSFAGESAEAFF.

The chain joins TRBV19 to TRBJ1-4; D is unresolved. The germline V gene encodes CDR1 LNHDA and CDR2 SQIVND (reference sequence). CDR3 length: 15 residues. Between the trimmed V and J ends, which lost 0 bases and 7 bases, there was a span of 12 bases. CDR3 nucleotide sequence: TGTGCCAGTAGTATAGAGAGGGAGGAGAGTGAAAAACTGTTTTTT. Encoded protein: CASSIEREESEKLFF. Combining the CDR3 with reference TRBV19 and TRBJ1-4 gives the whole variable domain DGGITQSPKYLFRKEGQNVTLSCEQNLNHDAMYWYRQDPGQGLRLIYYSQIVNDFQKGDIAEGYSVSREKKESFPLTVTSAQKNPTAFYLCASSIEREESEKLFFGSGTQLSVL.

This clonotype was picked up a small number of times. The chain combines TRBV2 with TRBJ1-6; 7 bases agree with TRBD1. The CDR3 covers 14 residues. From germline, CDR1 is SNHLY and CDR2 FYNNEI. V was pared by 8 bases and J by 5 bases, with 6 bases of the junction left unmatched. For the CDR3, the DNA is TGTGCCAGCGGCTCCGGGACAGATAATTCACCCCTCCACTTT. Its protein is CASGSGTDNSPLHF.

The CDR3 DNA follows: TGTGCCAGTAGTATAAGTTTCACTAGCGGCATAATGGAAGTAGATGAGCAGTTCTTC. This codes for CASSISFTSGIMEVDEQFF. The chain is built from TRBV19 and TRBJ2-1, with 8 nucleotides matching TRBD2. CDR3 size: 19 residues. V shed 2 bases, J shed 8 bases, and the junction held 20 bases outside the gene matches. Germline CDR1 and CDR2: LNHDA and SQIVND (reference sequence).

This clonotype was picked up one time. The gene calls are TRBV20-1 and TRBJ2-1, with 12 bases lining up with TRBD2. CDR1 and CDR2 (germline): DFQATT, SNEGSKA (reference sequence). The CDR3 has 15 amino acids. The J segment lost 4 bases and the V segment lost 6 bases, leaving 7 bases of the junction unmatched. CDR3 nucleotides: TGCAGTGCCCGACTAGCGGGGGCCTCGTACAATGAGCAGTTCTTC. Translated, it gives CSARLAGASYNEQFF.

The chain links TRBV5-4 to TRBJ2-3; possible D gene TRBD2, 6 bases. The CDR3 sequence is 15 residues long. V lost 5 bases and J 4 bases, leaving 17 bases between the germline ends. Germline V lookup: CDR1 SGHNT, CDR2 YYREEE (reference sequence). The CDR3 nucleotides are TGTGCCAGCAGTCCAATTAGCGGCACCCCAGATACGCAGTATTTT. Amino acids: CASSPISGTPDTQYF.

CDR3 amino acids: CATRGTGPATYGYTF. The CDR3 nucleotides read TGTGCCACCAGGGGAACCGGGCCCGCGACCTATGGCTACACCTTC. The chain is built from TRBV24-1 and TRBJ1-2; D call uncertain. This CDR3 comprises 15 residues. Deletions cut 7 bases from V and 4 bases from J, with 18 bases between. CDR1 is KGHDR, CDR2 SFDVKD, per germline.

J is TRBJ1-5 and V is TRBV10-3, with no clear D. The CDR3 is 15 amino acids. Trimming stripped 4 bases from V and 0 bases from J, with 10 bases between. Germline loops: CDR1 ENHRY, CDR2 SYGVKD. The CDR3 DNA sequence: TGTGCCATCAGTGTCGGGGATAATAGCAATCAGCCCCAGCATTTT. It specifies CAISVGDNSNQPQHF.

Regarding this clonotype: Here the CDR3 omits its conserved ending phenylalanine or tryptophan, so a read error is the likely source. This chain joins TRBV20-1 and TRBJ2-7, with 10 bases aligning to TRBD1. CDR1 DFQATT and CDR2 SNEGSKA come from the germline V gene (reference sequence). This CDR3 is 14 amino acids long. V shed 5 bases, J shed 4 bases, and the junction held 8 bases outside the gene matches. The CDR3: CSASAGTGAYEQYL. The DNA for the CDR3 is TGCAGTGCTTCAGCTGGGACAGGGGCTTACGAGCAGTACCTC.

The V and J genes are TRBV24-1 and TRBJ2-3; TRBD1 is a possible D gene (6 bases). The CDR3 runs to 13 residues. Germline CDR1 reads KGHDR; CDR2 reads SFDVKD. Trimming removed 9 bases at V and 2 bases at J, with 11 bases between. The CDR3 DNA reads TGTGCCACCCGGACAGACACCACAGATACGCAGTATTTT. Amino acid sequence: CATRTDTTDTQYF.